This TCR beta chain was found in a study of blood T cell repertoires in COVID-19. In the source study's methods: Nucleated cell number was recorded as an estimate derived from reference gene primer amplification. The method was immunoSEQ multiplex PCR; TCRdb's version includes in-frame clones alone and lacks a portion of them. D and trimming come from the DNA, and the V and J calls and clone size come from that table. The table lists 110,000 to 150,000 clones, about 85% of them singletons, with around 1.4% in the top ten. V lost 8 bases to trimming and J lost 2 bases, with 19 bases between them. Per germline, CDR1 MNHEY and CDR2 SMNVEV (reference sequence). The CDR3 covers 16 residues.

This TCR was recovered from a human donor in a cohort sampled during active COVID-19. The sequenced sample was peripheral blood. J is TRBJ1-5 and V is TRBV27, with D perhaps TRBD1 (6 bases). This CDR3 reads CASCPHGGLGNQPQHF. The CDR3 DNA reads as TGTGCCAGCTGCCCCCATGGGGGCCTCGGCAATCAGCCCCAGCATTTT.